Below are 9 T cell receptor beta chains sequenced from a single sample in a study of blood T cell repertoires in COVID-19. Profiling relied on immunoSEQ multiplex PCR, and the TCRdb table lists in-frame clones only, not all of them. This sample carries 260,000 or so clones, 83% of them seen once, and the ten largest clones take approximately 5.3%. Sequencing was carried out using peripheral blood. The receptors were sampled from an elderly man with acute or convalescent COVID-19.

The chain joins TRBV19 to TRBJ2-2; 11 positions match TRBD2. Trimming at V came to 10 bases and at J to 7 bases, leaving 5 bases not matched to a gene. Germline values: CDR1 LNHDA, CDR2 SQIVND (reference sequence). The length of the CDR3 is 13 residues. CDR3 DNA: TGTGCCACTGCGGGACTAGCGGTCGGGGAGCTGTTTTTT. This translates into CATAGLAVGELFF.

V and J are TRBV2 and TRBJ1-4; 10 nucleotides line up with TRBD1. CDR3 length: 13 residues. V trimming: 6 bases; J trimming: 11 bases; junction bases outside the gene matches: 6. Germline CDR1 and CDR2: SNHLY and FYNNEI. The CDR3 reads CASSPPGQGKLFF. The CDR3 DNA follows: TGTGCCAGCAGCCCTCCGGGACAGGGGAAACTGTTTTTT.

This chain links TRBV6-5 with TRBJ2-1; D call uncertain. Trimming left V 7 bases short and J 1 base short, with 8 bases between. This CDR3 has 13 amino acids. From germline, CDR1 is MNHEY and CDR2 SVGAGI. For the CDR3, the DNA is TGTGCCAGCATTCAGTCGTCCTACAATGAGCAGTTCTTC. Translating gives CASIQSSYNEQFF.

The chain is built from TRBV6-5 and TRBJ2-3, with 7 bases fitting TRBD1. The CDR3 runs 14 residues. J lost 0 bases, V lost 7 bases, and 4 bases had no gene match. CDR1 MNHEY and CDR2 SVGAGI come from the germline V gene. The CDR3 DNA sequence: TGTGCCAGCAAACAGGGGCTTAGCACAGATACGCAGTATTTT. Amino acid sequence: CASKQGLSTDTQYF.

The CDR3 coding sequence is TGTGCCAGTAGCCCCGGGGGGACTGAAGCTTTCTTT. As protein: CASSPGGTEAFF. The chain couples TRBV19 to TRBJ1-1; a possible D gene is TRBD1 (5 bases). There are 12 residues in the CDR3. Trimming removed 6 bases at V and 5 bases at J, with 10 bases between. Per the germline V gene, CDR1 is LNHDA and CDR2 is SQIVND (reference sequence).

J is TRBJ2-1 and V is TRBV28, with 9 bases lining up with TRBD2. Germline V gene data show CDR1 as MDHEN and CDR2 as SYDVKM. CDR3 size: 16 residues. With 6 bases clipped from V and 8 bases from J, the junction kept 14 bases outside the gene matches. In DNA, the CDR3 is TGTGCCAGCAGAACCCCGGGACTAGCAAGTCAGGATGAGCAGTTCTTC. Its protein is CASRTPGLASQDEQFF. Full variable domain (missing parts from reference TRBV28 and TRBJ2-1): DVKVTQSSRYLVKRTGEKVFLECVQDMDHENMFWYRQDPGLGLRLIYFSYDVKMKEKGDIPEGYSVSREKKERFSLILESASTNQTSMYLCASRTPGLASQDEQFFGPGTRLTVL.

This clone showed up many times. The genes are TRBV6-2 or TRBV6-3 and TRBJ2-1; the D gene is possibly TRBD1 (6 bases). Per the germline V gene, CDR1 is MNHEY and CDR2 is SVGEGT. The CDR3 has 15 residues. V was trimmed by 5 bases and J by 2 bases, leaving 13 bases between them. Written as DNA, the CDR3 is TGTGCCAGCAGTAAAACAGGGTTTCCCTACAATGAGCAGTTCTTC. Its protein product is CASSKTGFPYNEQFF.

Here the CDR3 reads CASSLGQGNTGELFF. Here the CDR3 DNA reads TGTGCCAGCAGCTTAGGGCAGGGGAACACCGGGGAGCTGTTTTTT. The chain joins TRBV7-9 to TRBJ2-2; perhaps TRBD1 as D (5 bases). The germline gives CDR1 SEHNR, CDR2 FQNEAQ (reference sequence). CDR3 length equals 15 residues. Trimming left V 1 base short and J 1 base short, with 7 bases between.

Comment on this clone: The sample has other DNA sequences that encode this CDR3 too. This chain connects TRBV28 to TRBJ2-7, with D unresolved. The germline V gene encodes CDR1 MDHEN and CDR2 SYDVKM. V was cut by 3 bases and J by 4 bases, with 4 bases left in between. The CDR3 length is 11 residues. DNA for the CDR3: TGTGCCAGCAGTTTGCGATACGAGCAGTACTTC. This translates into CASSLRYEQYF. Combining the CDR3 with reference TRBV28 and TRBJ2-7 gives the whole variable domain DVKVTQSSRYLVKRTGEKVFLECVQDMDHENMFWYRQDPGLGLRLIYFSYDVKMKEKGDIPEGYSVSREKKERFSLILESASTNQTSMYLCASSLRYEQYFGPGTRLTVT.